These 4 T cell receptor beta chains were sequenced from one sample in a study of T cells after yellow fever vaccination. TCRdb analysed the 5' RACE reads with MiXCR anew, one entry per CDR3 protein. The table includes tens of thousands of distinct CDR3 sequences, approximately 7.5% detected once. The sequenced sample was CD8+ T cells sorted from PBMCs, obtained on the day of the yellow fever booster vaccination. The origin of the receptors is a young man who received the YFV17D yellow fever vaccine.

This clonotype was seen a few times. The gene calls are TRBV7-9 and TRBJ2-2; 8 bases fit TRBD2. V was clipped by 5 bases and J by 4 bases; unmatched bases: 0. Germline lookup yields CDR1 SEHNR and CDR2 FQNEAQ (reference sequence). The CDR3 runs to 13 residues. CDR3 sequence (DNA): TGTGCCAGCAGCGGGACTAGCACCGGGGAGCTGTTTTTT. Encoded protein: CASSGTSTGELFF.

This chain joins TRBV9 and TRBJ2-1, with 9 bases matching TRBD2. The V and J ends lost 3 bases and 0 bases, in that order; junction bases with no gene match: 4. CDR3 size: 16 residues. The germline gives CDR1 SGDLS, CDR2 YYNGEE. The DNA for the CDR3 is TGTGCCAGCAGCGGAAATAGCGGGAGCTCCTACAATGAGCAGTTCTTC. Translation: CASSGNSGSSYNEQFF.

This clonotype has only a few counts. CDR3 sequence reads: CASSVDLAGGRTGELFF. DNA for the CDR3: TGTGCCAGCAGCGTGGATCTAGCGGGAGGGCGAACCGGGGAGCTGTTTTTT. This sequence joins TRBV9 and TRBJ2-2, with TRBD2 identical over 12 bases. Trimming cost V 2 bases and J 5 bases; bases outside gene matches: 7. The CDR3 has 17 amino acids. In germline, CDR1 is SGDLS, CDR2 YYNGEE.

There are many counts of this clonotype. The genes are TRBV28 and TRBJ2-3, with a tentative D call TRBD1 (6 bases). CDR1 is MDHEN and CDR2 is SYDVKM in the germline V gene. The CDR3 contains 18 residues. V lost 4 bases and J lost 2, with 22 bases in between. The CDR3 nucleotides are TGTGCCAGCAGTTCCTCTCCCGGCTTGGGGGCACACACAGATACGCAGTATTTT. Protein product: CASSSSPGLGAHTDTQYF.